This T cell receptor (beta chain) was recorded in a study of T-cell memory formation after mild COVID-19. CDR3 length: 14 amino acids. The germline V gene has CDR1 SGHAT and CDR2 FQNNGV. Trimming took 9 bases from V and 9 from J, leaving 21 bases between them. TCRdb analysed the 5' RACE reads with MiXCR anew, one entry per CDR3 protein. Of approximately 340,000 distinct CDR3 sequences listed, approximately 15% are singletons. The chain joins TRBV11-2 to TRBJ2-1; D is perhaps TRBD2 (6 bases). The sequenced sample consisted of PBMCs or a T cell subset sorted from them (not recorded which). The sequence came from a man aged 18-30 years who had mild COVID-19 (a few samples of this study predate the infection). Cell type and time point are not known. The CDR3 bases are TGTGCCAGTCTCTGGGGGGAGGCCTTTGGTGAGCAGTTCTTC. The encoded protein is CASLWGEAFGEQFF.